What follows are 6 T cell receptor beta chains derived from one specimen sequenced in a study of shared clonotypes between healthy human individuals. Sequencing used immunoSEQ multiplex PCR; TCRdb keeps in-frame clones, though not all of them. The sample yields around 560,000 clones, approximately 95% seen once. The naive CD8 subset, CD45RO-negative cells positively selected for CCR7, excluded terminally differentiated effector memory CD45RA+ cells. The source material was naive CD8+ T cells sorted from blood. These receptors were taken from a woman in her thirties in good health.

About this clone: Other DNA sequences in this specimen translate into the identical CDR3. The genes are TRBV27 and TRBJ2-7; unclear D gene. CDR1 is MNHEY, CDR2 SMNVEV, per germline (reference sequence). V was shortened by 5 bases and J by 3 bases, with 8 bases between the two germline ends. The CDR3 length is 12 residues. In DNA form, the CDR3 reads TGTGCCAGCAGTCCCGACGGCTACGAGCAGTACTTC. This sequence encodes CASSPDGYEQYF.

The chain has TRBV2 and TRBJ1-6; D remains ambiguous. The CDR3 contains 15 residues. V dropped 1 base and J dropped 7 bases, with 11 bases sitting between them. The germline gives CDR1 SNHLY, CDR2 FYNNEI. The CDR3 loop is CASSEVIGWNSPLHF. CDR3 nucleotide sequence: TGTGCCAGCAGTGAAGTTATAGGGTGGAATTCACCCCTCCACTTT.

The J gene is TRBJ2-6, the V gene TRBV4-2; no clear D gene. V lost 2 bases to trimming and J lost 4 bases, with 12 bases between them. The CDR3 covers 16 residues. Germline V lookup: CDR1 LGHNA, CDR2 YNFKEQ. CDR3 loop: CASSQNWGSGANVLTF. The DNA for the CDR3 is TGTGCCAGCAGCCAAAATTGGGGTTCCGGGGCCAACGTCCTGACTTTC.

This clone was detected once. CDR3: CASSTPRGAPTYEQYF. DNA of the CDR3: TGCGCCAGCAGCACCCCCCGGGGGGCGCCCACCTACGAGCAGTACTTC. The V call is TRBV4-1, the J call TRBJ2-7; D might be TRBD2 (7 bases). The CDR3 runs to 16 residues. Germline V gene data show CDR1 as MGHRA and CDR2 as YSYEKL. Deletions cut 5 bases from V and 2 bases from J, with 19 bases between.

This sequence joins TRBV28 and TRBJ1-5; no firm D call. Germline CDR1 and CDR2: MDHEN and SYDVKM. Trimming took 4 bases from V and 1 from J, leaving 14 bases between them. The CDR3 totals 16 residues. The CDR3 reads CASSSPLGRSNQPQHF. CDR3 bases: TGTGCCAGCAGTTCCCCCCTGGGTCGAAGCAATCAGCCCCAGCATTTT.

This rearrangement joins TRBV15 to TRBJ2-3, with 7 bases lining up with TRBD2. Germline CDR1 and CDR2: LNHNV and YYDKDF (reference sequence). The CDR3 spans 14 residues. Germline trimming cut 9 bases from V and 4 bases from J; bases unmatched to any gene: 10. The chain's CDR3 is CATTEGRAADTQYF. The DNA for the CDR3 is TGTGCCACTACCGAGGGGAGGGCGGCAGATACGCAGTATTTT.